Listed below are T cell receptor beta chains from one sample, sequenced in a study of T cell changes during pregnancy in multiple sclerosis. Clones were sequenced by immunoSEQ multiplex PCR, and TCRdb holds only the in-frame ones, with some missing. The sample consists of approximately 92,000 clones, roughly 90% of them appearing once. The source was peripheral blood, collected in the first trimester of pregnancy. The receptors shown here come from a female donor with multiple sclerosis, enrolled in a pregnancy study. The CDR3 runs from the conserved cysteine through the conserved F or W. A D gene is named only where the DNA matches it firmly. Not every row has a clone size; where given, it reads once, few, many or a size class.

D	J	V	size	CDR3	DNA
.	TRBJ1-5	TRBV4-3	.	CASSQVYGSNQPQHF	TGCGCCAGCAGCCAAGTCTACGGTAGCAATCAGCCCCAGCATTTT
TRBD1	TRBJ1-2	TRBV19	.	CASSTGQANYGYTF	TGTGCCAGTAGTACAGGACAGGCGAACTATGGCTACACCTTC
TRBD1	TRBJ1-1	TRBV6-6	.	CASRGTGSSTEAFF	TGTGCCAGCAGAGGGACAGGGAGTTCCACTGAAGCTTTCTTT
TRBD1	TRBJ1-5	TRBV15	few	CATSQGQANQPQHF	TGTGCCACCAGCCAGGGACAGGCTAATCAGCCCCAGCATTTT
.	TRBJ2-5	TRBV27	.	CASSFRDRNQETQYF	TGTGCCAGCAGTTTCAGAGACAGGAACCAAGAGACCCAGTACTTC
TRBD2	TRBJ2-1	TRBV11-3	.	CASSGGTSGSLEQFF	TGTGCCAGCAGCGGCGGGACTAGCGGGAGTCTTGAGCAGTTCTTC
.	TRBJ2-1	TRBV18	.	CASSPEAGNNEQFF	TGTGCCAGCTCACCAGAGGCGGGGAACAATGAGCAGTTCTTC
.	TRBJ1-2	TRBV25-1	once	CASSEYRPGNGYTF	TGTGCCAGCAGTGAATATAGGCCAGGGAATGGCTACACCTTC
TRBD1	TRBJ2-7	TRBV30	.	CAWSVTGGHEQYF	TGTGCCTGGAGTGTTACAGGGGGCCACGAGCAGTACTTC
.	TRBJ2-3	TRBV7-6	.	CASSLGANTDTQYF	TGTGCCAGCAGCTTAGGGGCAAACACAGATACGCAGTATTTT
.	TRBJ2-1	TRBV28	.	CASISFLDEQFF	TGTGCCAGCATCAGTTTCTTGGATGAGCAGTTCTTC
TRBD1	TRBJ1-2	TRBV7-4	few	CASSLGDRGFYGYTF	TGTGCCAGCAGCTTGGGGGACAGGGGATTCTATGGCTACACCTTC
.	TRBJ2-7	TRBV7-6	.	CASSLAGGVADEQYF	TGTGCCAGCAGCTTAGCCGGCGGGGTAGCTGACGAGCAGTACTTC
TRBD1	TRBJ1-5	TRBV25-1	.	CASSFSRDRGNQPQHF	TGTGCCAGCAGCTTTTCCCGGGACAGGGGCAATCAGCCCCAGCATTTT
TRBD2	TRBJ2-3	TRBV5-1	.	CASEAGNTDTQYF	TGCGCCAGTGAAGCGGGAAACACAGATACGCAGTATTTT
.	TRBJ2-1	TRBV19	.	CASSMWQFTDEQFF	TGTGCCAGTAGTATGTGGCAGTTTACCGATGAGCAGTTCTTC
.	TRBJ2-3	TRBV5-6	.	CASSHSDRPHRTDTQYF	TGTGCCAGCAGCCATTCCGACAGGCCCCACCGCACAGATACGCAGTATTTT
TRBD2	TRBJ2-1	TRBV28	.	CASDGTSGYNEQFF	TGTGCCAGTGACGGAACTAGCGGATACAATGAGCAGTTCTTC
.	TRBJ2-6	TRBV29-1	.	CSVEEGSFSSGANVLTF	TGCAGCGTTGAAGAAGGGAGTTTCAGCTCTGGGGCCAACGTCCTGACTTTC
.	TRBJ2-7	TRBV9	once	CASSVGSWPGDEQYF	TGTGCCAGCAGCGTAGGCTCCTGGCCGGGGGACGAGCAGTACTTC
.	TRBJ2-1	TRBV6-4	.	CASSVGSGAEQFF	TGTGCCAGCAGTGTTGGTAGCGGAGCAGAGCAGTTCTTC
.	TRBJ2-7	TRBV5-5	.	CASSLESPYEQYF	TGTGCCAGCAGCTTAGAGTCTCCCTACGAGCAGTACTTC
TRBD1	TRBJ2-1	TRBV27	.	CATATGAGYNEQFF	TGTGCCACCGCCACAGGGGCAGGCTACAATGAGCAGTTCTTC
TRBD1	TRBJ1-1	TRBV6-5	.	CASSRPGQRNTEAFF	TGTGCCAGCAGTAGGCCGGGACAGAGGAACACTGAAGCTTTCTTT
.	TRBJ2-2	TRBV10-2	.	CASKAGLNTGELFF	TGCGCCAGCAAGGCGGGGTTAAACACCGGGGAGCTGTTTTTT
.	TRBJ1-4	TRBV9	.	CASNTGLNEKLFF	TGTGCCAGCAATACAGGGCTCAATGAAAAACTGTTTTTT
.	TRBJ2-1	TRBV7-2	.	CASSLSARVDEQFF	TGTGCCAGCAGCTTATCCGCCAGGGTGGATGAGCAGTTCTTC
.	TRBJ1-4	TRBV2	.	CASSAGGFNEKLFF	TGTGCCAGCAGTGCGGGGGGATTTAATGAAAAACTGTTTTTT
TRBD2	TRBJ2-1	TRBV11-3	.	CASSSGLAGGGNEQFF	TGTGCCAGCAGCTCGGGACTAGCGGGAGGTGGAAATGAGCAGTTCTTC
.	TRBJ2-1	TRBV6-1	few	CASSENWVDRNEQFF	TGTGCCAGCAGTGAAAATTGGGTGGACAGAAATGAGCAGTTCTTC
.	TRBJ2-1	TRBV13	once	CASSFEGRGGYNEQFF	TGTGCCAGCAGCTTTGAAGGGAGGGGGGGTTACAATGAGCAGTTCTTC
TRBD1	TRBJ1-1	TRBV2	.	CASIMDRANTEAFF	TGTGCCAGCATCATGGACAGGGCTAACACTGAAGCTTTCTTT
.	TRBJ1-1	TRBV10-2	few	CASSDTGKNTEAFF	TGCGCCAGCAGTGATACCGGGAAGAACACTGAAGCTTTCTTT
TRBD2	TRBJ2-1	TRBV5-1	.	CASSVGLAAYNEQFF	TGCGCCAGCAGCGTAGGTCTAGCGGCCTACAATGAGCAGTTCTTC
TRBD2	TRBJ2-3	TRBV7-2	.	CASSPRLAGGSTDTQYF	TGTGCCAGCAGCCCTCGGTTAGCGGGAGGAAGCACAGATACGCAGTATTTT
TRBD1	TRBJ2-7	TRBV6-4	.	CASSDLTGFAYEQYF	TGTGCCAGCAGTGACCTGACAGGGTTTGCCTACGAGCAGTACTTC
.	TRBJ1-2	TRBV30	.	CAWSGVNYGYTF	TGTGCCTGGAGCGGGGTTAACTATGGCTACACCTTC
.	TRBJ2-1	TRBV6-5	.	CASSSPGRLYNEQFF	TGTGCCAGCAGTTCACCGGGGAGGCTCTACAATGAGCAGTTCTTC
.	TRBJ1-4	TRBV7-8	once	CASSLARLVVNEKLFF	TGTGCCAGCAGCTTAGCGAGACTGGTCGTTAATGAAAAACTGTTTTTT
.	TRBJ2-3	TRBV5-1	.	CASSLRGIGGTDTQYF	TGCGCCAGCAGCTTGCGAGGGATCGGGGGCACAGATACGCAGTATTTT
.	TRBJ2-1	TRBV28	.	CASSSRAGSSYNEQFF	TGTGCCAGCAGTTCTCGTGCTGGGAGCTCCTACAATGAGCAGTTCTTC
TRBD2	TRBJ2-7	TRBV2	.	CASLGPSGAPYEQYF	TGTGCCAGCCTCGGGCCAAGCGGGGCTCCCTACGAGCAGTACTTC
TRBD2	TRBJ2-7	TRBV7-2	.	CASSPRGLAHEQYF	TGTGCCAGCAGCCCGCGGGGACTAGCGCACGAGCAGTACTTC